A selection of T cell receptor beta chains follows, all from one sample in a study of shared clonotypes between healthy human individuals. The data were produced by immunoSEQ multiplex PCR, yet TCRdb's version contains in-frame clones alone and is incomplete. The sample records 1,500,000 or so clones, about 98.5% being singletons. The sequencing sample was made of naive CD4+ T cells sorted from blood. The receptor source for this set is a man between 25 and 39 years old in good health. CDR3s include the opening cysteine and the closing phenylalanine or tryptophan. The order of the fields is clone size, J gene, V gene, D gene, CDR3 DNA, CDR3 protein. D genes are given only for firm matches. The size of a clone is reported for some rows only, either as once, few or many, or as a class for expanded clones.

clone_size: .; j_call: TRBJ2-7; v_call: TRBV5-4; d_call: TRBD2; cdr3_nt: TGTGCCAGCAGCACAGGGACTAGCGAGAACGAGCAGTACTTC; cdr3_aa: CASSTGTSENEQYF
clone_size: .; j_call: TRBJ2-7; v_call: TRBV7-2; d_call: .; cdr3_nt: TGTGCCAGCAGCCGCGTAGGCGGGGCCTCCTACGAGCAGTACTTC; cdr3_aa: CASSRVGGASYEQYF
clone_size: .; j_call: TRBJ1-1; v_call: TRBV5-1; d_call: TRBD1; cdr3_nt: TGCGCCAGCAGCCAAAGGACAGGGATTACCACTGAAGCTTTCTTT; cdr3_aa: CASSQRTGITTEAFF
clone_size: .; j_call: TRBJ2-6; v_call: TRBV30; d_call: .; cdr3_nt: TGTGCCTGGAGTGTGTCACCTGGGGCCAACGTCCTGACTTTC; cdr3_aa: CAWSVSPGANVLTF
clone_size: .; j_call: TRBJ1-1; v_call: TRBV15; d_call: .; cdr3_nt: TGTGCCACCAGCAGAATGGGGACCTTCCTAAAAGCTTTCTTT; cdr3_aa: CATSRMGTFLKAFF
clone_size: once; j_call: TRBJ2-7; v_call: TRBV30; d_call: .; cdr3_nt: TGTGCCTGGAGTGTATTTCGCACGGGGGGCTCGTCCTACGAGCAGTACTTC; cdr3_aa: CAWSVFRTGGSSYEQYF
clone_size: .; j_call: TRBJ2-1; v_call: TRBV18; d_call: TRBD2; cdr3_nt: TGTGCCAGCTCACCAGTTACTAGCGGGTCGTGGAGGAATGAGCAGTTCTTC; cdr3_aa: CASSPVTSGSWRNEQFF
clone_size: .; j_call: TRBJ2-1; v_call: TRBV5-4; d_call: .; cdr3_nt: TGTGCCAGCAGCTTGGTGACGGGGCGGACATCCTACAATGAGCAGTTCTTC; cdr3_aa: CASSLVTGRTSYNEQFF
clone_size: .; j_call: TRBJ2-5; v_call: TRBV1; d_call: .; cdr3_nt: TGCACCAGCAGCCAAGAGAGAGGGGAGGGCCTCCAAGAGACCCAGTACTTC; cdr3_aa: CTSSQERGEGLQETQYF
clone_size: .; j_call: TRBJ2-7; v_call: TRBV18; d_call: TRBD1; cdr3_nt: TGTGCCAGCTCACCACCGAGGCAGGGGGCCTCCTACGAGCAGTACTTC; cdr3_aa: CASSPPRQGASYEQYF
clone_size: .; j_call: TRBJ1-2; v_call: TRBV19; d_call: .; cdr3_nt: TGTGCCAGTAGTGTCTCGCGGAGCCGGTGGAATAACTATGGCTACACCTTC; cdr3_aa: CASSVSRSRWNNYGYTF
clone_size: .; j_call: TRBJ1-1; v_call: TRBV10-3; d_call: .; cdr3_nt: TGTGCCGTACAATATACGATGAACACTGAAGCTTTCTTT; cdr3_aa: CAVQYTMNTEAFF
clone_size: .; j_call: TRBJ1-4; v_call: TRBV7-9; d_call: .; cdr3_nt: TGTGCCAGCAGCTTAGTTTCCGGGACTAATGAAAAACTGTTTTTT; cdr3_aa: CASSLVSGTNEKLFF
clone_size: .; j_call: TRBJ2-1; v_call: TRBV18; d_call: TRBD1; cdr3_nt: TGTGCCAGCTCACCAGGAGACAGGGTTGACTACAATGAGCAGTTCTTC; cdr3_aa: CASSPGDRVDYNEQFF
clone_size: .; j_call: TRBJ1-2; v_call: TRBV5-4; d_call: .; cdr3_nt: TGTGCCAGCAGCTTATCAAACTATGGCTACACCTTC; cdr3_aa: CASSLSNYGYTF
clone_size: .; j_call: TRBJ2-7; v_call: TRBV7-2; d_call: .; cdr3_nt: TGTGCCAGCAGCCCGGAGAGGATCGGAACCTACGAGCAGTACTTC; cdr3_aa: CASSPERIGTYEQYF
clone_size: few; j_call: TRBJ1-1; v_call: TRBV20-1; d_call: .; cdr3_nt: TGCAGTGCTCCGGAGAACACTGAAGCTTTCTTT; cdr3_aa: CSAPENTEAFF
clone_size: .; j_call: TRBJ2-1; v_call: TRBV5-5; d_call: TRBD2; cdr3_nt: TGTGCCAGCAGCCTGGGGCTAGCGGGAGATGAGCAGTTCTTC; cdr3_aa: CASSLGLAGDEQFF
clone_size: .; j_call: TRBJ2-1; v_call: TRBV19; d_call: TRBD2; cdr3_nt: TGTGCCAGTAGTATAGAATCCCTAGCGGAGGGGAAAGCCTACAATGAGCAGTTCTTC; cdr3_aa: CASSIESLAEGKAYNEQFF
clone_size: .; j_call: TRBJ2-4; v_call: TRBV7-9; d_call: .; cdr3_nt: TGTGCCACCCCCTCCGGGGGAGCCAAAAACATTCAGTACTTC; cdr3_aa: CATPSGGAKNIQYF
clone_size: .; j_call: TRBJ2-1; v_call: TRBV5-6; d_call: .; cdr3_nt: TGTGCCAGCAGCTTGACAGCGGGCGTGGGGTACAATGAGCAGTTCTTC; cdr3_aa: CASSLTAGVGYNEQFF
clone_size: .; j_call: TRBJ2-7; v_call: TRBV7-9; d_call: TRBD2; cdr3_nt: TGTGCCAGCAGCTCACGGGGGGATCCCCTCCCGAGCTCCTACGAGCAGTACTTC; cdr3_aa: CASSSRGDPLPSSYEQYF
clone_size: .; j_call: TRBJ1-2; v_call: TRBV7-9; d_call: TRBD1; cdr3_nt: TGTGCCAGCAGCCCATCAGGGGGCTATGGCTACACCTTC; cdr3_aa: CASSPSGGYGYTF
clone_size: .; j_call: TRBJ2-7; v_call: TRBV7-2; d_call: TRBD2; cdr3_nt: TGTGCCAGCAGCTTGCTTAGCGGGGCTAATGTCGAGCAGTACTTC; cdr3_aa: CASSLLSGANVEQYF
clone_size: .; j_call: TRBJ1-2; v_call: TRBV14; d_call: .; cdr3_nt: TGTGCCAGCAGCCAAGCTTCCAGGGGAGCGTATGGCTACACCTTC; cdr3_aa: CASSQASRGAYGYTF
clone_size: .; j_call: TRBJ2-2; v_call: TRBV7-9; d_call: .; cdr3_nt: TGTGCCAGCAGCTTGTTAGCTGGGGAGCTGTTTTTT; cdr3_aa: CASSLLAGELFF
clone_size: .; j_call: TRBJ2-1; v_call: TRBV12-5; d_call: .; cdr3_nt: TGTGCTAGTGGTTTATCCGGAAGCTCCTACAATGAGCAGTTCTTC; cdr3_aa: CASGLSGSSYNEQFF
clone_size: .; j_call: TRBJ1-3; v_call: TRBV6-5; d_call: TRBD1; cdr3_nt: TGTGCCAGCAGTCTGACAGGGTTGGGAAACACCATATATTTT; cdr3_aa: CASSLTGLGNTIYF
clone_size: .; j_call: TRBJ2-1; v_call: TRBV9; d_call: .; cdr3_nt: TGTGCCAGCAGCGTAGAGCGCGGCTTCGTTTACAATGAGCAGTTCTTC; cdr3_aa: CASSVERGFVYNEQFF
clone_size: .; j_call: TRBJ2-5; v_call: TRBV12-5; d_call: .; cdr3_nt: TGTGCTAGTGGTTTTGGGACCCCGGAGACCCAGTACTTC; cdr3_aa: CASGFGTPETQYF
clone_size: .; j_call: TRBJ2-3; v_call: TRBV5-1; d_call: .; cdr3_nt: TGCGCCAGCAGCTCTGACAGTCCTAGCACAGATACGCAGTATTTT; cdr3_aa: CASSSDSPSTDTQYF
clone_size: .; j_call: TRBJ2-7; v_call: TRBV5-1; d_call: TRBD2; cdr3_nt: TGCGCCAGCAGCTTGACGAGCGGGAGGGCCGGCTACGAGCAGTACTTC; cdr3_aa: CASSLTSGRAGYEQYF
clone_size: .; j_call: TRBJ1-1; v_call: TRBV6-5; d_call: .; cdr3_nt: TGTGCCAGCAGCCAACTGGGGGCGGTGGGCACTGAAGCTTTCTTT; cdr3_aa: CASSQLGAVGTEAFF
clone_size: .; j_call: TRBJ2-7; v_call: TRBV28; d_call: TRBD2; cdr3_nt: TGTGCCAGCAGTTTATCCTCAGGGACTACACGCTACGAGCAGTACTTC; cdr3_aa: CASSLSSGTTRYEQYF
clone_size: .; j_call: TRBJ2-3; v_call: TRBV19; d_call: TRBD1; cdr3_nt: TGTGCCAGTACCAACAGGGGGGACAGTGGCACAGATACGCAGTATTTT; cdr3_aa: CASTNRGDSGTDTQYF
clone_size: .; j_call: TRBJ1-2; v_call: TRBV5-6; d_call: TRBD1; cdr3_nt: TGTGCCAGCAGCTTCTGGGACAGGAACTATGGCTACACCTTC; cdr3_aa: CASSFWDRNYGYTF
clone_size: .; j_call: TRBJ2-1; v_call: TRBV5-1; d_call: TRBD2; cdr3_nt: TGCGCCAGCAGCTGGGGACTAGCGGAGCACAATGAGCAGTTCTTC; cdr3_aa: CASSWGLAEHNEQFF
clone_size: .; j_call: TRBJ2-7; v_call: TRBV28; d_call: .; cdr3_nt: TGTGCGTTTGGGGACTCCTACGAGCAGTACTTC; cdr3_aa: CAFGDSYEQYF
clone_size: .; j_call: TRBJ2-6; v_call: TRBV7-3; d_call: .; cdr3_nt: TGTGCCAGCAGTCAGGGTTCTTCTGGGGCCAACGTCCTGACTTTC; cdr3_aa: CASSQGSSGANVLTF
clone_size: .; j_call: TRBJ2-7; v_call: TRBV29-1; d_call: .; cdr3_nt: TGCAGCTCAAGGGACTCGATAGGCGAGCAGTACTTC; cdr3_aa: CSSRDSIGEQYF
clone_size: .; j_call: TRBJ2-2; v_call: TRBV7-8; d_call: .; cdr3_nt: TGTGCCAGCAGCTTGTGGGCCCTAGACAGAGTGAACACCGGGGAGCTGTTTTTT; cdr3_aa: CASSLWALDRVNTGELFF
clone_size: .; j_call: TRBJ2-7; v_call: TRBV7-8; d_call: .; cdr3_nt: TGTGCCAGCAGCTGGACCGGGACACTCTACGAGCAGTACTTC; cdr3_aa: CASSWTGTLYEQYF
clone_size: once; j_call: TRBJ2-2; v_call: TRBV28; d_call: .; cdr3_nt: TGTGCCAGCAGCCTCTCAGGAAACACCGGGGAGCTGTTTTTT; cdr3_aa: CASSLSGNTGELFF
clone_size: .; j_call: TRBJ2-1; v_call: TRBV27; d_call: TRBD2; cdr3_nt: TGTGCCAGCAGTTTGTTGACTAGCGGGAGGACCTCCTACAATGAGCAGTTCTTC; cdr3_aa: CASSLLTSGRTSYNEQFF
clone_size: few; j_call: TRBJ1-5; v_call: TRBV9; d_call: .; cdr3_nt: TGTGCCAGCAGCGTAGGTCCAGAGCAGCCCCAGCATTTT; cdr3_aa: CASSVGPEQPQHF
clone_size: .; j_call: TRBJ2-7; v_call: TRBV5-1; d_call: .; cdr3_nt: TGCGCCAGCAGCAGTATCGCCGTTACAGGTCAGGAGCAGTACTTC; cdr3_aa: CASSSIAVTGQEQYF
clone_size: .; j_call: TRBJ2-1; v_call: TRBV2; d_call: .; cdr3_nt: TGTGCCAGCAGTGCGGCGGACAGCGACAATGAGCAGTTCTTC; cdr3_aa: CASSAADSDNEQFF
clone_size: .; j_call: TRBJ1-2; v_call: TRBV28; d_call: TRBD1; cdr3_nt: TGTGCCAGCAGATTTAACCCGGGACAGGGGAATAAGGGCTACACCTTC; cdr3_aa: CASRFNPGQGNKGYTF
clone_size: once; j_call: TRBJ2-3; v_call: TRBV19; d_call: TRBD2; cdr3_nt: TGTGCCAGTAGTATCTCTAGCGGGAGAACAGATACGCAGTATTTT; cdr3_aa: CASSISSGRTDTQYF
clone_size: .; j_call: TRBJ2-1; v_call: TRBV28; d_call: .; cdr3_nt: TGTGCCAGCAGTTTCCAGAGCGGGTACAATGAGCAGTTCTTC; cdr3_aa: CASSFQSGYNEQFF
clone_size: .; j_call: TRBJ2-4; v_call: TRBV9; d_call: TRBD2; cdr3_nt: TGTGCCAGCAGCTCCCGACTAGCGGGAGCTGAAAACATTCAGTACTTC; cdr3_aa: CASSSRLAGAENIQYF
clone_size: .; j_call: TRBJ1-1; v_call: TRBV6-6; d_call: TRBD1; cdr3_nt: TGTGCCAGCAGTTACCGGACAGGTGACAACACTGAAGCTTTCTTT; cdr3_aa: CASSYRTGDNTEAFF
clone_size: .; j_call: TRBJ2-5; v_call: TRBV7-3; d_call: .; cdr3_nt: TGTGCCAGCAGCTTAGAGGTCCAAGAGACCCAGTACTTC; cdr3_aa: CASSLEVQETQYF